The 24 T cell receptor beta chains reported below all come from one sample, sequenced in a study of technical replicates of blood from a few donors. Profiled with immunoSEQ multiplex PCR; TCRdb holds only in-frame clones, not every one. The sample records some 12,000 clones, 60% to 85% being singletons. Sequencing was done on a sample of PBMCs. The receptors originated from a human donor in good health.

The chain employs TRBV5-6 and TRBJ2-5, with D unclear. V dropped 4 bases and J dropped 2 bases, with 15 bases sitting between them. The CDR3 spans 15 residues. CDR1 and CDR2 from the germline V gene are SGHDT and YYEEEE. The CDR3: CASSRRYSEQETQYF. CDR3 coding DNA: TGTGCCAGCAGCCGGCGGTATAGTGAACAAGAGACCCAGTACTTC.

This sequence joins TRBV7-7 and TRBJ2-3, with 7 bases identical to TRBD1. Trimming removed 5 bases from V and 7 bases from J; junction bases left unmatched: 12. Germline lookup yields CDR1 SSHAT and CDR2 FNYEAQ (reference sequence). This CDR3 region has 15 residues. CDR3 loop: CASSADSTGSYTQYF. In DNA, the CDR3 is TGTGCCAGCAGCGCAGATTCGACAGGGTCGTATACGCAGTATTTT.

The sample holds a few counts of this clone. This rearrangement joins TRBV11-2 to TRBJ1-1; TRBD1 agrees at 8 bases. This CDR3 contains 15 residues. With 5 bases clipped from V and 0 bases from J, the junction kept 5 bases outside the gene matches. CDR1 and CDR2 (germline): SGHAT, FQNNGV. The CDR3 is CASSQRTGMNTEAFF. For the CDR3, the DNA is TGTGCCAGCAGCCAACGGACAGGGATGAACACTGAAGCTTTCTTT.

The chain has TRBV19 and TRBJ1-1, with 7 bases matching TRBD1. The germline V gene has CDR1 LNHDA and CDR2 SQIVND (reference sequence). The CDR3 runs to 14 residues. The ends lost 6 bases at V and 0 bases at J; junction bases unmatched: 4. DNA for the CDR3: TGTGCCAGTAGGCCGACAGGGCTGAACACTGAAGCTTTCTTT. Translation gives CASRPTGLNTEAFF.

V is TRBV6-6 and J is TRBJ1-3; 8 positions match TRBD1. The germline CDR1 and CDR2 sequences are MNHNY and SVGAGI (reference sequence). The ends lost 2 bases at V and 0 bases at J; junction bases unmatched: 3. The CDR3 spans 16 residues. Here the CDR3 DNA reads TGTGCCAGCAGTTACCGGGACAGGTACTCTGGAAACACCATATATTTT. This sequence encodes CASSYRDRYSGNTIYF.

The chain combines TRBV5-4 with TRBJ1-2; D is perhaps TRBD1 (6 bases). V gave up 2 bases and J gave up 4 bases, with 12 bases separating them. The CDR3 loop spans 14 amino acids. Per germline, CDR1 SGHNT and CDR2 YYREEE (reference sequence). The CDR3 region is CASSFEGGAYGYTF. Written as DNA, the CDR3 is TGTGCCAGCAGCTTTGAAGGGGGGGCCTATGGCTACACCTTC.

The V and J genes are TRBV9 and TRBJ2-5; 10 bases match TRBD2. This CDR3 has 15 amino acids. J lost 1 base, V lost 5 bases, and 5 bases had no gene match. Germline lookup yields CDR1 SGDLS and CDR2 YYNGEE. The CDR3, as DNA: TGTGCCAGCAGTTACAGCGGGAGGGGCCAAGAGACCCAGTACTTC. This encodes CASSYSGRGQETQYF.

The rearrangement links TRBV14 to TRBJ2-7; no clear D. The CDR3 spans 15 residues. Germline CDR1 is SGHDN and CDR2 is FVKESK. Between the trimmed V and J ends, which lost 1 base and 0 bases, there was a span of 10 bases. DNA for the CDR3: TGTGCCAGCAGCCAAGTAAGCGTAAGCTCCTACGAGCAGTACTTC. This codes for CASSQVSVSSYEQYF.

The chain carries TRBV9 and TRBJ2-1; possible D gene TRBD1, 5 bases. V lost 4 bases and J 0 bases, leaving 11 bases between the germline ends. Germline V gene lookup returns CDR1 SGDLS and CDR2 YYNGEE. This CDR3 has 15 amino acids. Here the CDR3 DNA reads TGTGCCAGCAGCTCCCGACAGTTCTCCTACAATGAGCAGTTCTTC. This gives the protein CASSSRQFSYNEQFF.

This clone is a singleton in its sample. The V and J genes are TRBV19 and TRBJ2-5; a weak D match, TRBD1 (6 bases). CDR3 length equals 15 residues. The germline V and J ends were trimmed by 6 bases and 4 bases, with 18 bases remaining between them. Germline CDR1 LNHDA, CDR2 SQIVND (reference sequence). CDR3 nucleotide sequence: TGTGCCAGTAGGAGGACAGTGAACGCGGGAGAGACCCAGTACTTC. Translated, it gives CASRRTVNAGETQYF.

The rearrangement joins TRBV23-1 to TRBJ1-5; the D gene is possibly TRBD1 (6 bases). TRBV23-1 is filed as an ORF, its function uncertain. The CDR3 runs 15 residues. V lost 2 bases and J lost 5, with 13 bases in between. The CDR3 sequence: CASSQGGRDHQPQHF. The DNA for the CDR3 is TGCGCCAGCAGTCAAGGGGGCAGGGATCATCAGCCCCAGCATTTT.

The V gene is TRBV5-1, the J gene TRBJ2-5, with D maybe TRBD2 (6 bases). This CDR3 contains 13 residues. The germline CDR1 and CDR2 sequences are SGHRS and YFSETQ. V lost 0 bases and J 5 bases, leaving 8 bases between the germline ends. The CDR3 nucleotides are TGCGCCAGCAGCTTGGGTGGAGGGGAGACCCAGTACTTC. Translation: CASSLGGGETQYF.

This chain connects TRBV7-9 to TRBJ2-1; a weak D match, TRBD2 (6 bases). CDR1 is SEHNR and CDR2 is FQNEAQ in the germline V gene (reference sequence). Trimming shortened V by 2 bases and J by 5 bases, and 7 bases separated the two germline ends. The CDR3 runs to 13 residues. The CDR3 protein is CASSLTGDNEQFF. As DNA, the CDR3 is TGTGCCAGCAGCTTAACGGGAGACAATGAGCAGTTCTTC.

The chain joins TRBV28 to TRBJ2-1; D gene ambiguous. CDR3 length: 11 residues. CDR1 and CDR2 (germline): MDHEN, SYDVKM. Trimming removed 1 base at V and 9 bases at J, with 4 bases between. CDR3 protein: CASSLSREQFF. DNA of the CDR3: TGTGCCAGCAGTTTATCTCGTGAGCAGTTCTTC.

This chain links TRBV6-1 with TRBJ2-7; D is perhaps TRBD2 (6 bases). The V end was cut by 3 bases, the J end by 2 bases, with 14 bases between. Germline V gene data show CDR1 as MNHNS and CDR2 as SASEGT. The CDR3 totals 15 residues. The CDR3 here is CASSDQGGPTYEQYF. The CDR3 coding sequence is TGTGCCAGCAGTGACCAGGGAGGTCCCACCTACGAGCAGTACTTC.

This rearrangement joins TRBV5-1 to TRBJ2-2, with D possibly being TRBD1 (6 bases). The germline CDR1 and CDR2 sequences are SGHRS and YFSETQ. The CDR3 has 16 amino acids. Trimming took 0 bases from V and 4 from J, leaving 13 bases between them. The CDR3 DNA reads TGCGCCAGCAGCTTGGAGAAACAGGGTGGCACCGGGGAGCTGTTTTTT. Encoded protein: CASSLEKQGGTGELFF. Full variable domain (remainder filled in from reference TRBV5-1 and TRBJ2-2): KAGVTQTPRYLIKTRGQQVTLSCSPISGHRSVSWYQQTPGQGLQFLFEYFSETQRNKGNFPGRFSGRQFSNSRSEMNVSTLELGDSALYLCASSLEKQGGTGELFFGEGSRLTVL.

V is TRBV4-1 and J is TRBJ2-2, with 7 bases that match TRBD1. The CDR3 is made up of 15 amino acids. CDR1 is MGHRA, CDR2 YSYEKL, per germline. V shed 1 base and J 4 bases; nucleotides not matched to a gene: 3. The CDR3 DNA follows: TGCGCCAGCAGCCAAGGGGACAGACGCACCGGGGAGCTGTTTTTT. It encodes CASSQGDRRTGELFF.

J is TRBJ2-3 and V is TRBV5-1; TRBD1 matches 7 bases. The CDR3 contains 16 residues. Germline values: CDR1 SGHRS, CDR2 YFSETQ. V shed 0 bases and J 2 bases; nucleotides not matched to a gene: 6. The CDR3 is CASSLARDRYTDTQYF. In nucleotides, the CDR3 is TGCGCCAGCAGCTTGGCCCGGGACAGATACACAGATACGCAGTATTTT.

The J gene is TRBJ2-3, the V gene TRBV6-1; 8 nucleotides align to TRBD2. CDR1 is MNHNS, CDR2 SASEGT, per germline. V dropped 7 bases and J dropped 4; count of bases not matched to a gene: 4. The CDR3 contains 13 residues. The CDR3 spells CASTTSAPDTQYF. In DNA, the CDR3 is TGTGCCAGCACGACTAGCGCTCCAGATACGCAGTATTTT.

This clone was counted once. The chain carries TRBV5-1 and TRBJ2-2; D is perhaps TRBD2 (5 bases). CDR1 SGHRS and CDR2 YFSETQ come from the germline V gene. V shed 0 bases and J shed 0 bases, with 9 bases lying between them. The CDR3 sequence is 16 residues long. CDR3 in DNA: TGCGCCAGCAGCTTGGAGGCGGGCGCGAACACCGGGGAGCTGTTTTTT. Its protein product is CASSLEAGANTGELFF.

The V call is TRBV5-1, the J call TRBJ2-1, with D maybe TRBD1 (6 bases). Germline V gene lookup returns CDR1 SGHRS and CDR2 YFSETQ. Trimming shortened V by 0 bases and J by 10 bases, and 17 bases separated the two germline ends. The CDR3 sequence is 15 residues long. The CDR3 protein is CASSLDGQPLTEQFF. The CDR3 DNA reads as TGCGCCAGCAGCTTGGACGGACAGCCTCTCACCGAGCAGTTCTTC.

The chain recombines TRBV30 with TRBJ1-5; D is undetermined. The CDR3 covers 15 residues. The V end lost 0 bases, the J end lost 0 bases, and 9 bases lay between the germline ends. Germline assignment: CDR1 GTSNPN and CDR2 SVGIG (reference sequence). The CDR3 DNA follows: TGTGCCTGGAGTGTCTCGGGTTATAGCAATCAGCCCCAGCATTTT. It specifies CAWSVSGYSNQPQHF. The whole variable domain, filled in from reference TRBV30 and TRBJ1-5, reads SQTIHQWPATLVQPVGSPLSLECTVEGTSNPNLYWYRQAAGRGLQLLFYSVGIGQISSEVPQNLSASRPQDRQFILSSKKLLLSDSGFYLCAWSVSGYSNQPQHFGDGTRLSIL.

The rearrangement links TRBV5-1 to TRBJ2-2, with D maybe TRBD1 (6 bases). CDR1 SGHRS and CDR2 YFSETQ come from the germline V gene. V was pared by 2 bases and J by 7 bases, with 18 bases between. The CDR3 sequence is 16 residues long. The CDR3 DNA is TGCGCCAGCAGCTTCCAACGCTCAGGGGTCAGCGGGGAGCTGTTTTTT. This encodes CASSFQRSGVSGELFF.

This clone was found a few times. The genes are TRBV6-5 and TRBJ2-7; the D gene is possibly TRBD1 (6 bases). The CDR3 runs 15 residues. CDR1 is MNHEY, CDR2 SVGAGI, per germline. V gave up 4 bases and J gave up 3 bases, with 16 bases separating them. Written as DNA, the CDR3 is TGTGCCAGCAGTTCCGTAGGGGGACACCTCTACGAGCAGTACTTC. Translation: CASSSVGGHLYEQYF.